This TCR beta chain stems from a study of blood T cell repertoires in COVID-19. Study as a whole: Acute and convalescent COVID-19 samples came from the United States, Italy and Spain.

Germline CDR1 and CDR2: LGHNT and FRNRAP. This CDR3 has 17 residues. Trimming at V came to 4 bases and at J to 1 base, leaving 10 bases not matched to a gene. Here immunoSEQ multiplex PCR was the method, and the copy in TCRdb shows in-frame clones only, minus some. The table includes 300,000 to 450,000 clones, around nine tenths detected once. This study enrolled people aged about 18 to 100 from approximately 24 US geographic areas. Sample: PBMCs or T cells enriched from blood (not recorded which). The sequence was obtained from a woman in her 30s who had been exposed to COVID-19. This chain uses TRBV12-5 with TRBJ2-7; 10 bases align to TRBD2. The CDR3 is CASGSPAWTSGSYEQYF. For the CDR3, the DNA is TGTGCTAGTGGTTCGCCCGCCTGGACTAGCGGATCCTACGAGCAGTACTTC.